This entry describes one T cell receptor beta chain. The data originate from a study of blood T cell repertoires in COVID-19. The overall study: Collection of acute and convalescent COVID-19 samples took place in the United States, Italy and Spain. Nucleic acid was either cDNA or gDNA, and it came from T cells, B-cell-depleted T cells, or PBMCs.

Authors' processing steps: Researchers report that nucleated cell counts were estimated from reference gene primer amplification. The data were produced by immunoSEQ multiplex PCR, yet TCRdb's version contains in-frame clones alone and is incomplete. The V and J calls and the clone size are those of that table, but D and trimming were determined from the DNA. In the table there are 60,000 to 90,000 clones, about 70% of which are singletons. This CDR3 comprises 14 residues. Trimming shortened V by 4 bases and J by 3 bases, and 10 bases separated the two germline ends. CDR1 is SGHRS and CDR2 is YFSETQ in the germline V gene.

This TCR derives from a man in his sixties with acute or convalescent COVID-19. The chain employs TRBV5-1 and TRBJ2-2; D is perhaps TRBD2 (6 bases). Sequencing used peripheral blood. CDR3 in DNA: TGCGCCAGCAGCGGGAGGCAGGACACCGGGGAGCTGTTTTTT. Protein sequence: CASSGRQDTGELFF. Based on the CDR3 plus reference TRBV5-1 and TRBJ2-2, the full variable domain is KAGVTQTPRYLIKTRGQQVTLSCSPISGHRSVSWYQQTPGQGLQFLFEYFSETQRNKGNFPGRFSGRQFSNSRSEMNVSTLELGDSALYLCASSGRQDTGELFFGEGSRLTVL.